This T cell receptor (beta chain) was documented in a study of cytomegalovirus exposure and HLA in healthy donors. Study information: Counted in an early data release were approximately 80 million unique TCRs from HLA-typed donors.

It was with 60 Vbeta and 13 Jbeta primers that the PCR ran. In the authors' methods: A later analysis tallied approximately 87 million unique TCR beta chains, around 11 million of them shared. Assay: immunoSEQ multiplex PCR; the TCRdb copy retains only in-frame clones and omits some. Clonal size and the V and J genes are those of that table, whereas D and trimming came from the DNA. Of approximately 150,000 clones in the sample, about 83% were seen once. General observations from the study: In a later analysis, TCR beta V- and J-gene trimming showed a link to a missense DCLRE1C variant. As a later analysis revealed, the rate of TCR association differed by HLA locus, with DRB1 most and HLA-C fewest.

A remark on this clone: Its target is not known.

V shed 7 bases, J shed 1 base, and the junction held 5 bases outside the gene matches. The CDR3 spans 14 residues. CDR1 and CDR2 from the germline V gene are SGHRS and YFSETQ. The clonotype was recovered from a woman in her thirties in good health and CMV-seronegative. The V and J genes are TRBV5-1 and TRBJ2-3, with TRBD1 matching 8 bases. The sample consisted of PBMCs. Here the CDR3 reads CASGQTGGTDTQYF. The CDR3 coding sequence is TGCGCCAGCGGCCAGACAGGGGGCACAGATACGCAGTATTTT.